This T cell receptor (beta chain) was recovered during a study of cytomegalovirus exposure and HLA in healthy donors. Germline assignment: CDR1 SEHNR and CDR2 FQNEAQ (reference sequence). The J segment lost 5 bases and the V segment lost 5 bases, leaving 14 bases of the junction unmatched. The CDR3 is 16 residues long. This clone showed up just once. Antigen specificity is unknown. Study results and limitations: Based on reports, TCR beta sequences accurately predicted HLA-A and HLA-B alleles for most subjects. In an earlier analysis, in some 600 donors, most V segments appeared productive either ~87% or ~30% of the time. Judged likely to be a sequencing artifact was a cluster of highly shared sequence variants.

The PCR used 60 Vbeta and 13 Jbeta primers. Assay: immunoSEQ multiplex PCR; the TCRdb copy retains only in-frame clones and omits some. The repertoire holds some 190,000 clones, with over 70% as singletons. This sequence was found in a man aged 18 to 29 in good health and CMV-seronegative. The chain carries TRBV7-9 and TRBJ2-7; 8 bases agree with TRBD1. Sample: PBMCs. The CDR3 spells CASSPRDRPFINEQYF. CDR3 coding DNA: TGTGCCAGCAGCCCCCGGGACAGGCCCTTTATCAACGAGCAGTACTTC.